The 20 T cell receptor beta chains presented below share a single source sample, sequenced in a study of shared clonotypes between healthy human individuals. Generated by immunoSEQ multiplex PCR, the TCRdb table keeps only in-frame clones and is missing some. The profile shows 400,000 to 600,000 clones, about 75% of them singletons. Specimen: PBMCs. The receptors originated from a woman aged 40 to 50 in good health. Some clones in this sample may be carry-over from other donors' samples.

CDR3 DNA sequence: TGTGCCAGCTCACCCGCGGCGGGGGAGCTGTTTTTT. Translation gives CASSPAAGELFF. V gene TRBV18 combines with J gene TRBJ2-2; D is unclear. Germline V gene lookup returns CDR1 KGHSH and CDR2 LQKENI. CDR3 length: 12 amino acids. Trimming removed 3 bases at V and 8 bases at J, with 7 bases between.

For the CDR3, the DNA is TGTGCCAGCAGCTTCCGGTCAAGCGGGAGCTCCTACGAGCAGTACTTC. Translated: CASSFRSSGSSYEQYF. This sequence joins TRBV7-9 and TRBJ2-7; 8 bases line up with TRBD2. This CDR3 contains 16 residues. V shed 3 bases, J shed 0 bases, and the junction held 7 bases outside the gene matches. In germline, CDR1 is SEHNR, CDR2 FQNEAQ (reference sequence). Full variable domain (outside the CDR3, taken from reference TRBV7-9 and TRBJ2-7): DTGVSQNPRHKITKRGQNVTFRCDPISEHNRLYWYRQTLGQGPEFLTYFQNEAQLEKSRLLSDRFSAERPKGSFSTLEIQRTEQGDSAMYLCASSFRSSGSSYEQYFGPGTRLTVT.

In this sample, this clone turned up once. The rearrangement uses TRBV14 and TRBJ2-1; TRBD2 aligns across 8 bases. With V trimmed by 0 bases and J by 9 bases, 10 bases remained unmatched. Germline CDR1 is SGHDN and CDR2 is FVKESK. CDR3 size: 16 residues. CDR3 protein: CASSQDLAGGPIEQFF. The CDR3 DNA reads TGTGCCAGCAGCCAAGATCTTGCGGGAGGTCCCATTGAGCAGTTCTTC.

The chain recombines TRBV2 with TRBJ2-5; 7 bases are a match to TRBD2. CDR1 and CDR2 from the germline V gene are SNHLY and FYNNEI. CDR3 length: 13 amino acids. Trimming cost V 10 bases and J 4 bases; bases outside gene matches: 9. CDR3 nucleotides: TGTGCCACCAGGGAGGGAGCCCCAGAGACCCAGTACTTC. It codes for CATREGAPETQYF.

The chain carries TRBV10-1 and TRBJ2-7; 11 positions match TRBD2. This CDR3 has 17 amino acids. Trimming removed 3 bases from V and 0 bases from J; junction bases left unmatched: 7. Germline CDR1 WNHNN, CDR2 SYGVQD (reference sequence). CDR3 protein: CASSDQGLAESSYEQYF. The CDR3 nucleotides are TGCGCCAGCAGTGACCAGGGACTAGCGGAGAGCTCCTACGAGCAGTACTTC.

About this clone: The junction departs from germline at one end; a sequencing error may be responsible. This chain connects TRBV11-2 to TRBJ1-4; D perhaps matches TRBD1 (5 bases). The germline V gene encodes CDR1 SGHAT and CDR2 FQNNGV. The CDR3 loop spans 14 amino acids. The DNA of the CDR3 is TGTGCCAGCAGCTTAGATATGGCCGCAGGGCTCACGATTTTT. This codes for CASSLDMAAGLTIF.

The chain carries TRBV4-1 and TRBJ2-7; D is unresolved. V was pared by 4 bases and J by 5 bases, with 12 bases between. This CDR3 spans 13 amino acids. Germline values: CDR1 MGHRA, CDR2 YSYEKL. CDR3 bases: TGCGCCAGCAGCCTTCGAGTTCTTGACGAGCAGTACTTC. As protein: CASSLRVLDEQYF.

This clone was observed a handful of times. The genes are TRBV5-4 and TRBJ2-1; 9 nucleotides align to TRBD1. V dropped 3 bases and J dropped 7; count of bases not matched to a gene: 5. Germline V gives CDR1 SGHNT, CDR2 YYREEE (reference sequence). The CDR3 has 14 amino acids. The CDR3 coding sequence is TGTGCCAGCAGCTACAGGGGGCCGGGGAATGAGCAGTTCTTC. It translates to CASSYRGPGNEQFF.

The CDR3 here is CASSLGLGELFF. In DNA form, the CDR3 reads TGTGCCAGCAGCTTGGGGCTCGGGGAGCTGTTTTTT. The chain couples TRBV7-6 to TRBJ2-2; D may be TRBD1 (5 bases). CDR1 and CDR2 from the germline V gene are SGHVS and FNYEAQ. The germline V and J ends were trimmed by 3 bases and 7 bases, with 6 bases remaining between them. CDR3 length equals 12 residues.

This rearrangement joins TRBV23-1 to TRBJ1-2; D unresolved. TRBV23-1 is treated as an ORF (open reading frame) with a function not yet certain. The CDR3 sequence is 12 residues long. Trimming cost V 4 bases and J 8 bases, with 11 bases left between them. The CDR3 DNA is TGCGCCAGCAGTCCTTCGGGGAGGGGCTACACCTTC. The encoded protein is CASSPSGRGYTF.

The chain carries TRBV19 and TRBJ2-4, with D perhaps TRBD2 (5 bases). The CDR3 extends over 16 amino acids. V lost 8 bases and J lost 3, with 20 bases in between. The germline CDR1 and CDR2 sequences are LNHDA and SQIVND (reference sequence). CDR3 DNA sequence: TGTGCCAGTGCCCTGGGTGGGAGAAGCCTCAAAAACATTCAGTACTTC. This codes for CASALGGRSLKNIQYF.

This clone appeared a single time. The chain joins TRBV18 to TRBJ2-2, with unresolved D. Per germline, CDR1 KGHSH and CDR2 LQKENI. Trimming shortened V by 0 bases and J by 4 bases, and 9 bases separated the two germline ends. The CDR3 loop spans 15 amino acids. The CDR3 DNA sequence: TGTGCCAGCTCACCACCGAGCACGGTCACCGGGGAGCTGTTTTTT. Its translation is CASSPPSTVTGELFF.

The chain combines TRBV19 with TRBJ1-5, with D hard to call. With 7 bases removed from V and 2 bases from J, the gap between germline ends came to 12 bases. This CDR3 spans 14 amino acids. Germline CDR1 and CDR2: LNHDA and SQIVND (reference sequence). In nucleotides, the CDR3 is TGTGCCAGTACTCTCGGTAACCGCAATCAGCCCCAGCATTTT. Its protein product is CASTLGNRNQPQHF.

The chain links TRBV4-2 to TRBJ2-1, with 7 nucleotides matching TRBD2. J lost 5 bases, V lost 0 bases, and 7 bases had no gene match. The length of the CDR3 is 16 residues. Per the germline V gene, CDR1 is LGHNA and CDR2 is YNFKEQ. The CDR3 region is CASSQDGTGGHNEQFF. Written as DNA, the CDR3 is TGTGCCAGCAGCCAAGATGGGACGGGAGGCCACAATGAGCAGTTCTTC.

The V gene is TRBV6-1, the J gene TRBJ1-5; no definite D call. V was clipped by 7 bases and J by 0 bases, with 10 bases between them. The CDR3 length is 14 residues. Germline V gene lookup returns CDR1 MNHNS and CDR2 SASEGT. The CDR3 DNA reads as TGTGCCAGCAAAGCATCCCTTAGCAATCAGCCCCAGCATTTT. It specifies CASKASLSNQPQHF.

The chain joins TRBV5-1 to TRBJ1-2, with D hard to call. Per the germline V gene, CDR1 is SGHRS and CDR2 is YFSETQ. V dropped 7 bases and J dropped 5 bases, with 15 bases sitting between them. There are 13 residues in the CDR3. This chain's CDR3 is CASQLRNPYGYTF. The DNA of the CDR3 is TGCGCCAGCCAACTGAGGAATCCGTATGGCTACACCTTC. Combining the CDR3 with reference TRBV5-1 and TRBJ1-2 gives the whole variable domain KAGVTQTPRYLIKTRGQQVTLSCSPISGHRSVSWYQQTPGQGLQFLFEYFSETQRNKGNFPGRFSGRQFSNSRSEMNVSTLELGDSALYLCASQLRNPYGYTFGSGTRLTVV.

The V call is TRBV28, the J call TRBJ2-7, with 7 positions matching TRBD1. CDR1 is MDHEN, CDR2 SYDVKM, per germline. The V segment lost 2 bases and the J segment 6 bases; nucleotides outside the gene matches: 7. This CDR3 contains 14 residues. The CDR3: CASSLHRGRSEQYF. The CDR3 DNA reads as TGTGCCAGCAGTTTACACAGGGGTCGATCCGAGCAGTACTTC.

This sequence joins TRBV19 and TRBJ1-2, with 8 bases aligning to TRBD1. The germline V gene encodes CDR1 LNHDA and CDR2 SQIVND (reference sequence). The CDR3 length is 15 residues. The trim removed 1 base at V and 4 bases at J, leaving 5 bases unmatched. The CDR3 sequence: CASSIVRDRTYGYTF. DNA of the CDR3: TGTGCCAGTAGTATAGTCCGGGACAGGACCTATGGCTACACCTTC.

This clone turned up a few times. This chain joins TRBV4-1 and TRBJ2-7, with D perhaps matching TRBD1 (5 bases). The CDR3 totals 13 residues. The V and J ends lost 2 bases and 5 bases respectively, with 10 bases between them. In germline, CDR1 is MGHRA, CDR2 YSYEKL. CDR3 sequence (DNA): TGCGCCAGCAGCCAAATCCAGGGCCACGAGCAGTACTTC. This translates into CASSQIQGHEQYF.

The chain employs TRBV28 and TRBJ2-2; TRBD2 matches 9 bases. This CDR3 has 16 residues. CDR1 and CDR2 (germline): MDHEN, SYDVKM. Trimming removed 5 bases from V and 8 bases from J; junction bases left unmatched: 12. As DNA, the CDR3 is TGTGCCAGCAGTCCCCCGGGACTAGCCTTGATTGGGGAGCTGTTTTTT. Its protein product is CASSPPGLALIGELFF.